The entry that follows covers one TCR beta chain sequence. What it recognizes is unknown. Generated by immunoSEQ multiplex PCR, the TCRdb table keeps only in-frame clones and is missing some. This table holds 30,000 or so clones, approximately 86% found once. The germline CDR1 and CDR2 sequences are WNHNN and SYGVQD (reference sequence). V shed 4 bases, J shed 3 bases, and the junction held 0 bases outside the gene matches. The CDR3 has 12 amino acids. This entry belongs to a study of STAT5B mutations in CD4+ large granular lymphocyte leukemia. Study results and limitations: Patient CD4-sorted repertoires looked more clonal than healthy CD4+ repertoires, even without putative leukemic clones. Higher CD4+ than CD8+ T-LGLL clonality might reflect small sample size.

The receptor's source is a human donor in good health. Sequenced input: CD4+ T cells from blood buffy coats. This chain joins TRBV10-1 and TRBJ2-7, with 7 bases identical to TRBD1. This chain's CDR3 is CASSGQGYEQYF. In DNA form, the CDR3 reads TGCGCCAGCAGTGGACAGGGCTACGAGCAGTACTTC.